This T cell receptor (beta chain) was recovered during a study of cytomegalovirus exposure and HLA in healthy donors. Study summary: Researchers found that about 82% of around 400 genotyped donors fell within the Caucasian-associated ancestry cluster.

The V end was cut by 5 bases, the J end by 5 bases, with 15 bases between. The CDR3 loop spans 14 amino acids. The germline V gene has CDR1 SGHTA and CDR2 FQGNSA. The PCR made use of 60 Vbeta and 13 Jbeta primers. Sequenced by immunoSEQ multiplex PCR; TCRdb stores in-frame clones only, minus some. The specimen's table records tens of thousands of clones. This clonotype originated in a woman in her thirties in good health and CMV-seropositive. Input material: PBMCs. The genes are TRBV7-2 and TRBJ2-5; perhaps TRBD2 as D (6 bases). CDR3 sequence reads: CASSNQWGVETQYF. Here the CDR3 DNA reads TGTGCCAGCAGCAACCAGTGGGGGGTCGAGACCCAGTACTTC.